The present T cell receptor beta chain was sequenced within a study of cytomegalovirus exposure and HLA in healthy donors. Note on this clone: This sample also contains other DNA sequences that code for the same CDR3.

This CDR3 has 14 residues. Trimming took 6 bases from V and 0 from J, leaving 9 bases between them. Germline assignment: CDR1 MNHEY and CDR2 SMNVEV (reference sequence). The PCR ran on 60 Vbeta and 13 Jbeta primers. Sequencing used immunoSEQ multiplex PCR; TCRdb keeps in-frame clones, though not all of them. This repertoire shows 150,000 to 200,000 clones, roughly 80% found once; its top ten account for 1.7%. The rearrangement uses TRBV27 and TRBJ1-3, with D unresolved. The sequence was obtained from a woman aged 18-35 years in good health and CMV-seronegative. The specimen was PBMCs. For the CDR3, the DNA is TGTGCCAGCAGCTTAAGGAGCTCTGGAAACACCATATATTTT. Translation: CASSLRSSGNTIYF.